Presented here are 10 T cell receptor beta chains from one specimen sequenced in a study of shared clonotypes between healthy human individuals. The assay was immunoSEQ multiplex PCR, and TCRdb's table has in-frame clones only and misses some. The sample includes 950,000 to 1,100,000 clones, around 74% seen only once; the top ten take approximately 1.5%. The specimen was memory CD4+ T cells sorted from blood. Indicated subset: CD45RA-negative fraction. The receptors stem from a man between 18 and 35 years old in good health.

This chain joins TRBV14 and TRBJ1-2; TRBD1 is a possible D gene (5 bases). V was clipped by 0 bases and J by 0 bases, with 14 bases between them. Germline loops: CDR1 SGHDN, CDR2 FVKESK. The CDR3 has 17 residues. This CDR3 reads CASSQEIWGSSNYGYTF. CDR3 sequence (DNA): TGTGCCAGCAGCCAAGAGATTTGGGGCAGCTCTAACTATGGCTACACCTTC.

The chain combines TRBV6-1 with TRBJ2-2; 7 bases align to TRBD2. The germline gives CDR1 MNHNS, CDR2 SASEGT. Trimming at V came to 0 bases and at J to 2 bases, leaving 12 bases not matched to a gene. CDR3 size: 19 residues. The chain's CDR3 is CASSEALRGIKGNTGELFF. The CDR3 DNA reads TGTGCCAGCAGTGAAGCGCTGCGGGGGATTAAAGGAAACACCGGGGAGCTGTTTTTT.

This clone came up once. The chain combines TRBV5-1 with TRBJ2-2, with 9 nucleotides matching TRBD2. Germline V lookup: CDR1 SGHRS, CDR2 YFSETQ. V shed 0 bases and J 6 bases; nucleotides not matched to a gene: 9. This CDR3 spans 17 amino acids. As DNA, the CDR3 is TGCGCCAGCAGCTTGGCCGGCCTAGCGGGAATGTCCGGGGAGCTGTTTTTT. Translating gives CASSLAGLAGMSGELFF.

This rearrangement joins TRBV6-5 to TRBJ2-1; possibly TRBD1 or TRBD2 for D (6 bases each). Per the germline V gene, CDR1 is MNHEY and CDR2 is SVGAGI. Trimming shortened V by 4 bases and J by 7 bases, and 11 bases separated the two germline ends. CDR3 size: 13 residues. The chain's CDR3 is CASSSPGANEQFF. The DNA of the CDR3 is TGTGCCAGCAGTTCCCCGGGGGCGAATGAGCAGTTCTTC.

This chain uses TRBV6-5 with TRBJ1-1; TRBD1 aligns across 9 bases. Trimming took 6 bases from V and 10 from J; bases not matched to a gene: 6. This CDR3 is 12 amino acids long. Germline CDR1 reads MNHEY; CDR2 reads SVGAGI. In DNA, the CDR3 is TGTGCCAGCAGACGTACAGGGGGCTTAGCTTTCTTT. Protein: CASRRTGGLAFF.

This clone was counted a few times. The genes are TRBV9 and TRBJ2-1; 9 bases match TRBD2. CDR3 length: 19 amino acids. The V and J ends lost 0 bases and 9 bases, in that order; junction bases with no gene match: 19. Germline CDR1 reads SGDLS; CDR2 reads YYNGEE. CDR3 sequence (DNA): TGTGCCAGCAGCGTAGCTCTCCTAGCGGGAACCCCCCGATACGGTGAGCAGTTCTTC. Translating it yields CASSVALLAGTPRYGEQFF.

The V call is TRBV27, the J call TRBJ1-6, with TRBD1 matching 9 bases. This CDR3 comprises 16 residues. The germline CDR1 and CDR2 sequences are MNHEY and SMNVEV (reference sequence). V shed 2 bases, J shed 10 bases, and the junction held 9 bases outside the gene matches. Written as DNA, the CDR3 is TGTGCCAGCAGTTTACGCCCCGGACAGGGGCAATCACCCCTCCACTTT. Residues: CASSLRPGQGQSPLHF.

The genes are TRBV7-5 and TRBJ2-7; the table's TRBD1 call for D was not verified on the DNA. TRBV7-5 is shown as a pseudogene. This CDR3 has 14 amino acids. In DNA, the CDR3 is TGTGCCAGAAGCTATAGGACAAGAAAGGGCGAGCAGTACTTC. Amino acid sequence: CARSYRTRKGEQYF.

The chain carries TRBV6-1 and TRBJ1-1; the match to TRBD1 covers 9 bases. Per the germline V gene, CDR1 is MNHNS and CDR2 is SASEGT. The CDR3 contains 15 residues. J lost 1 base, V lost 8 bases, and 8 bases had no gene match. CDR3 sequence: CASGTGWGENTEAFF. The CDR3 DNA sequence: TGTGCCAGCGGGACAGGGTGGGGGGAGAACACTGAAGCTTTCTTT.

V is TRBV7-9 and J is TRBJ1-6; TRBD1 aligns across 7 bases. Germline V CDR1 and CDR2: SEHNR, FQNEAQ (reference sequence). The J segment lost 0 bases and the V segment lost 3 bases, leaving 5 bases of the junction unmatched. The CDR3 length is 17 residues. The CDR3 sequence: CASSLAGQSSYNSPLHF. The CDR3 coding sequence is TGTGCCAGCAGCTTGGCGGGACAGAGCTCCTATAATTCACCCCTCCACTTT.